One sample yielded the 3 T cell receptor beta chains listed below, sequenced in a study of blood T cells in healthy people across ages. A sample-barcoded 5' primer and a J-beta primer mix were used in a second PCR of roughly 6 to 11 cycles. TCRdb processed the 5' RACE reads anew with MiXCR; each CDR3 protein has one entry. The data hold about 840,000 distinct CDR3 sequences, with almost 30% observed a single time. These records were also assigned to another study, of T cells of mothers and their children.

Sequencing was done on a sample of blood. The receptors originated from a woman in her thirties or forties in good health.

This clonotype has just a few counts. This chain links TRBV7-2 with TRBJ1-2, with D hard to call. CDR1 is SGHTA and CDR2 is FQGNSA in the germline V gene. The germline V and J ends were trimmed by 5 bases and 4 bases, with 17 bases remaining between them. The CDR3 spans 15 residues. CDR3 bases: TGTGCCAGCAGCCGGGTTTTGGAGGGCAGCTATGGCTACACCTTC. Protein sequence: CASSRVLEGSYGYTF.

To note about this clonotype: Sequence at one end of the junction differs from germline and may be a read error. The chain is built from TRBV20-1 and TRBJ1-5, with TRBD1 as a possible D gene (6 bases). This CDR3 contains 15 residues. Germline V gene data show CDR1 as DFQATT and CDR2 as SNEGSKA (reference sequence). The CDR3 loop is CSALEGQFHNQPHHF. Here the CDR3 DNA reads TGCAGTGCTTTGGAAGGACAGTTTCACAATCAGCCCCACCATTTT.

This chain uses TRBV9 with TRBJ2-5; a weak D match, TRBD1 (6 bases). V was clipped by 0 bases and J by 4 bases, with 13 bases between them. From germline, CDR1 is SGDLS and CDR2 YYNGEE. The CDR3 consists of 15 residues. Here the CDR3 reads CASSVGDTLGETQYF. CDR3 sequence (DNA): TGTGCCAGCAGCGTAGGGGACACCCTGGGAGAGACCCAGTACTTC.